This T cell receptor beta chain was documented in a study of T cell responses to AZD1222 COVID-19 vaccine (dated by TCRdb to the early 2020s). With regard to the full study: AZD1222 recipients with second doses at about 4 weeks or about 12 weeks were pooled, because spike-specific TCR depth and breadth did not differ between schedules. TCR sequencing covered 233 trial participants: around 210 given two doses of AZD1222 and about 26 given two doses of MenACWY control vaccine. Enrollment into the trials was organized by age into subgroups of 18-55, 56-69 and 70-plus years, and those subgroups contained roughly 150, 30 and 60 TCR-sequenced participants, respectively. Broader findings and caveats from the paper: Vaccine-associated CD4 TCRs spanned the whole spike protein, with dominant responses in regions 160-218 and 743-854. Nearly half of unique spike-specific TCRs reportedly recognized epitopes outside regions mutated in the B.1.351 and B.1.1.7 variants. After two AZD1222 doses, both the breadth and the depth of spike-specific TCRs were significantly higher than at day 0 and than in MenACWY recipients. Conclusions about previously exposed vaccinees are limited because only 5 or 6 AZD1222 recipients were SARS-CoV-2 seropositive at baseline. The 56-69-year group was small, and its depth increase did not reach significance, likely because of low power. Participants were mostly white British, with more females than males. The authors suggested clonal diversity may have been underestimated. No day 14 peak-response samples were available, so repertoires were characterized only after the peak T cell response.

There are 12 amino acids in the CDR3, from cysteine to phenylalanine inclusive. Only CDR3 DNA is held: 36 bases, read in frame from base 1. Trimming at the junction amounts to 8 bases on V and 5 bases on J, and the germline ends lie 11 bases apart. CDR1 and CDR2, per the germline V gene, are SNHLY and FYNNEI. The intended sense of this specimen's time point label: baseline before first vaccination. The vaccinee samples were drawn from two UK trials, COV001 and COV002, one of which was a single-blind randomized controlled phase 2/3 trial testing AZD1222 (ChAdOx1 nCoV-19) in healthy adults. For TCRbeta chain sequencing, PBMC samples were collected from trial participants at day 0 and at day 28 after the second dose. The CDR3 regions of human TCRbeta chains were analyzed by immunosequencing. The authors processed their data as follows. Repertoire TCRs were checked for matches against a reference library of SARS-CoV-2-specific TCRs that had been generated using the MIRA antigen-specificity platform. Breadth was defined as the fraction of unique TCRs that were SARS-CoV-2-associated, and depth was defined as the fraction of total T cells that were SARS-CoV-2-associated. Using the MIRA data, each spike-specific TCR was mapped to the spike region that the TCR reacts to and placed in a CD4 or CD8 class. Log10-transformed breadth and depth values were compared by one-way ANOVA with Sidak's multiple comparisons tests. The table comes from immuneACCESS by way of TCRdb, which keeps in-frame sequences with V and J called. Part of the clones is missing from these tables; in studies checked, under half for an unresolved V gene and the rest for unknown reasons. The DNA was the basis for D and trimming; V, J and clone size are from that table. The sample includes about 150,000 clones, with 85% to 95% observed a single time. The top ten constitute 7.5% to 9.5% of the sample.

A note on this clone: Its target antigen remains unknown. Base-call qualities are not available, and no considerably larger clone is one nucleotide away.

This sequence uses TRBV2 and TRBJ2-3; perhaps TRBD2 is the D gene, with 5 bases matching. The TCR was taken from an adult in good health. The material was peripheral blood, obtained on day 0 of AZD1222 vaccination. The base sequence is TGTGCCAGCTGGGGAGTTCAAGATACGCAGTATTTT. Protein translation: CASWGVQDTQYF. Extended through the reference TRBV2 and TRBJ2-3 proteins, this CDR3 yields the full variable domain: EPEVTQTPSHQVTQMGQEVILRCVPISNHLYFYWYRQILGQKVEFLVSFYNNEISEKSEIFDDQFSVERPDGSNFTLKIRSTKLEDSAMYFCASWGVQDTQYFGPGTRLTVL.